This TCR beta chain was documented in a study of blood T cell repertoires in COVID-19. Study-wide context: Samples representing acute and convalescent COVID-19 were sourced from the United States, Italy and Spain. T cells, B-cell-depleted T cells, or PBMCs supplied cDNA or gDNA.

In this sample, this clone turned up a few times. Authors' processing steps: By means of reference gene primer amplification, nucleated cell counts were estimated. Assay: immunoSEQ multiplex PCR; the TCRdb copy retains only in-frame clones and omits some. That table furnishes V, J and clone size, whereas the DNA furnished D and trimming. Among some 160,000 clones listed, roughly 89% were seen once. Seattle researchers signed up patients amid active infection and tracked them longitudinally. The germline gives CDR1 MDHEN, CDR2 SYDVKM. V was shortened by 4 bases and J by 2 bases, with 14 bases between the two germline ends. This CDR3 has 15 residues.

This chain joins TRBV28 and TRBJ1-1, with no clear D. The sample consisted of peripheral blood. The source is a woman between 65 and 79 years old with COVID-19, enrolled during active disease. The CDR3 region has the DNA TGTGCCAGCAGTTCCCTGACATATCCAAACACTGAAGCTTTCTTT. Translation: CASSSLTYPNTEAFF.